Listed here are 20 T cell receptor beta chains from one sample, sequenced in a study of liver allograft versus peripheral blood T cells (TCRdb year 2020). At the level of the whole study: In liver transplant recipients, the study looked at T cell receptor repertoires in the peripheral blood and set them against the repertoires found within the transplanted livers.

The listed sequencing device is Illumina MiSeq. TCRdb reran the public reads through fastp at Q25 and MiXCR, keeping productive beta chains. Rows with a matching CDR3 protein are joined into one entry that keeps the most common DNA and genes. The sample table records about 13,000 distinct CDR3 sequences; approximately 17% of these occur just once. The ten largest clones take up roughly an eighth of the sample. Receptors originate from a human patient who had a liver transplant. After a transplant, the graft donor may have provided part of the T cells.

The chain combines TRBV6-6 with TRBJ2-1, with 8 bases matching TRBD1. The CDR3 length is 15 residues. Germline assignment: CDR1 MNHNY and CDR2 SVGAGI (reference sequence). V was clipped by 6 bases and J by 3 bases; unmatched bases: 7. The CDR3 DNA reads as TGTGCCAGCAGCTCGGACAGGGTCGGCTACAATGAGCAGTTCTTC. Protein product: CASSSDRVGYNEQFF.

This clonotype was seen ten or more times. V and J are TRBV29-1 and TRBJ1-5, with D possibly being TRBD1 (6 bases). The CDR3 totals 13 residues. Germline V gives CDR1 SQVTM, CDR2 ANQGSEA. V shed 5 bases and J shed 6 bases, with 14 bases lying between them. Here the CDR3 DNA reads TGCAGCGTTCAACAGGGAGGAGGTCAGCCCCAGCATTTT. As protein: CSVQQGGGQPQHF.

The rearrangement uses TRBV6-2 or TRBV6-3 and TRBJ1-2; D remains ambiguous. This CDR3 comprises 11 residues. Germline V lookup: CDR1 MNHEY, CDR2 SVGEGT. Deletions cut 2 bases from V and 4 bases from J, with 2 bases between. This CDR3 reads CASSYLYGYTF. The DNA of the CDR3 is TGTGCCAGCAGTTACCTCTATGGCTACACCTTC.

By sample share, this clonotype is medium-sized. V gene TRBV19 combines with J gene TRBJ1-2, with TRBD1 as a possible D gene (6 bases). CDR3 length equals 16 residues. V gave up 4 bases and J gave up 4 bases, with 19 bases separating them. Per the germline V gene, CDR1 is LNHDA and CDR2 is SQIVND (reference sequence). The CDR3 protein is CASSKHSGEKIYGYTF. CDR3 bases: TGTGCCAGTAGTAAGCACTCAGGGGAGAAGATCTATGGCTACACCTTC.

The gene calls are TRBV20-1 and TRBJ2-7; 7 bases match TRBD1. J gave up 6 bases and V 3 bases, and 5 bases lay outside the gene matches. Germline V gene lookup returns CDR1 DFQATT and CDR2 SNEGSKA (reference sequence). This CDR3 has 12 residues. The CDR3 loop reads CSARNNRGEQYF. The CDR3 nucleotides read TGCAGTGCTAGGAATAACAGGGGCGAGCAGTACTTC.

By share, this clonotype ranks as medium-sized (0.01 to 0.1%). This rearrangement joins TRBV18 to TRBJ1-2; 9 bases align to TRBD1. After removal of 5 bases from V and 6 bases from J, the junction contained 7 bases not matched to a gene. The CDR3 has 14 residues. The germline V gene has CDR1 KGHSH and CDR2 LQKENI. The CDR3 loop is CASSATGGADGYTF. Here the CDR3 DNA reads TGTGCCAGCTCAGCAACAGGGGGCGCGGATGGCTACACCTTC.

The chain couples TRBV30 to TRBJ1-2, with TRBD1 identical over 8 bases. Germline assignment: CDR1 GTSNPN and CDR2 SVGIG (reference sequence). The V and J ends lost 2 bases and 8 bases, in that order; junction bases with no gene match: 4. The CDR3 contains 12 residues. CDR3: CAWSTGGGGYTF. The CDR3 DNA follows: TGTGCCTGGAGTACAGGGGGAGGAGGCTACACCTTC.

This clonotype was found once. The chain carries TRBV14 and TRBJ2-2; D possibly uses TRBD1 or TRBD2 (7 bases each). The germline V and J ends were trimmed by 5 bases and 7 bases, with 17 bases remaining between them. The CDR3 spans 15 residues. Germline V gene data show CDR1 as SGHDN and CDR2 as FVKESK. The CDR3 spells CASSRIKRDSGELFF. The DNA for the CDR3 is TGTGCCAGCAGCAGAATCAAGCGGGACAGCGGGGAGCTGTTTTTT.

Points on this clonotype: Given a much more abundant clone one base away, this may be a read error. The final CDR3 position lacks the conserved phenylalanine or tryptophan, pointing to a likely read error. The rearrangement joins TRBV24-1 to TRBJ2-3; D gene uncertain. There are 14 residues in the CDR3. Per the germline V gene, CDR1 is KGHDR and CDR2 is SFDVKD. The V end lost 4 bases, the J end lost 2 bases, and 9 bases lay between the germline ends. The CDR3 reads CATSESQHTDTQYS. CDR3 nucleotides: TGTGCCACCAGTGAATCACAGCACACAGATACGCAGTATTCT.

The rearrangement uses TRBV28 and TRBJ1-3; D is perhaps TRBD1 (5 bases). The CDR3 is 14 residues long. Trimming took 11 bases from V and 4 from J, leaving 18 bases between them. From germline, CDR1 is MDHEN and CDR2 SYDVKM. CDR3 in DNA: TGTGCCTCCTCGGGACCCATCGGAGGAAACACCATATATTTT. The encoded protein is CASSGPIGGNTIYF.

The table lists this clonotype with a few counts. The V and J genes are TRBV7-3 and TRBJ2-6, with unresolved D. The CDR3 has 14 residues. The germline V and J ends were trimmed by 1 base and 4 bases, with 5 bases remaining between them. The V gene's germline CDR1 is SGHTA and CDR2 FQGTGA. Written as DNA, the CDR3 is TGTGCCAGCAGCTTAATGGCCGGGGCCAACGTCCTGACTTTC. This sequence encodes CASSLMAGANVLTF.

This clonotype was recorded at least ten times. J is TRBJ1-1 and V is TRBV7-9; D remains ambiguous. The CDR3 loop spans 11 amino acids. V was clipped by 3 bases and J by 11 bases, with 10 bases between them. In germline, CDR1 is SEHNR, CDR2 FQNEAQ (reference sequence). The chain's CDR3 is CASSLIDMAFF. CDR3 nucleotides: TGTGCCAGCAGCTTGATTGATATGGCTTTCTTT.

The V gene is TRBV7-3, the J gene TRBJ1-1, with D maybe TRBD1 (5 bases). The CDR3 is made up of 16 amino acids. Trimming removed 4 bases at V and 1 base at J, with 16 bases between. Germline V gene lookup returns CDR1 SGHTA and CDR2 FQGTGA. The CDR3 spells CASSSGQGRWNTEAFF. The CDR3 nucleotides are TGTGCCAGCAGCTCCGGGCAGGGTCGGTGGAACACTGAAGCTTTCTTT.

The chain uses TRBV20-1 and TRBJ1-5; 9 bases line up with TRBD1. The trim removed 0 bases at V and 6 bases at J, leaving 21 bases unmatched. The CDR3 is 20 amino acids. Germline V gene lookup returns CDR1 DFQATT and CDR2 SNEGSKA (reference sequence). The CDR3 loop is CSARDPISTGGQYGSQPQHF. As DNA, the CDR3 is TGCAGTGCTAGAGATCCCATTTCGACAGGGGGGCAGTACGGTAGTCAGCCCCAGCATTTT.

By share, this clonotype ranks as medium-sized. The genes are TRBV18 and TRBJ2-7; a weak D match, TRBD1 (5 bases). Germline lookup yields CDR1 KGHSH and CDR2 LQKENI. With 6 bases removed from V and 4 bases from J, the gap between germline ends came to 19 bases. The CDR3 contains 15 residues. The CDR3 sequence is CASSLGQGKPYEQYF. CDR3 nucleotides: TGTGCCAGCTCTCTAGGGCAGGGAAAACCTTACGAGCAGTACTTC.

This clonotype was observed a handful of times. The chain links TRBV20-1 to TRBJ1-1, with D unresolved. V was trimmed by 2 bases and J by 4 bases, leaving 14 bases between them. The length of the CDR3 is 14 residues. Germline CDR1 reads DFQATT; CDR2 reads SNEGSKA (reference sequence). CDR3 region: CSARSQRVRTEAFF. In DNA, the CDR3 is TGCAGTGCTAGATCTCAGAGGGTACGCACTGAAGCTTTCTTT.

There are many counts of this clonotype. CDR3 nucleotide sequence: TGTGCCAGCAGCTCTTACAGGGGACAAGAGACCCAGTACTTC. Protein product: CASSSYRGQETQYF. The V and J genes are TRBV7-9 and TRBJ2-5, with TRBD1 identical over 7 bases. Germline V gene lookup returns CDR1 SEHNR and CDR2 FQNEAQ (reference sequence). V was pared by 4 bases and J by 2 bases, with 4 bases of the junction left unmatched. The CDR3 is 14 residues long.

In this sample, this clonotype is medium-sized. The V gene is TRBV19, the J gene TRBJ1-4; no clear D. The CDR3 has 16 amino acids. The V end was cut by 4 bases, the J end by 8 bases, with 20 bases between. CDR1 and CDR2 from the germline V gene are LNHDA and SQIVND (reference sequence). CDR3 region: CASSNSWRTPKEKLFF. CDR3 nucleotide sequence: TGTGCCAGTAGTAACTCATGGCGGACCCCAAAAGAAAAACTGTTTTTT. The full variable domain, with the rest looked up from reference TRBV19 and TRBJ1-4, is DGGITQSPKYLFRKEGQNVTLSCEQNLNHDAMYWYRQDPGQGLRLIYYSQIVNDFQKGDIAEGYSVSREKKESFPLTVTSAQKNPTAFYLCASSNSWRTPKEKLFFGSGTQLSVL.

This clonotype turned up a few times. The chain carries TRBV20-1 and TRBJ1-4; possibly TRBD1 for D (5 bases). Deletions cut 0 bases from V and 3 bases from J, with 8 bases between. The CDR3 runs to 14 residues. Germline V gene lookup returns CDR1 DFQATT and CDR2 SNEGSKA (reference sequence). The CDR3 region is CSARDWGANEKLFF. CDR3 sequence (DNA): TGCAGTGCTAGAGATTGGGGGGCTAATGAAAAACTGTTTTTT.

The chain combines TRBV7-9 with TRBJ1-4; D is perhaps TRBD1 (6 bases). From germline, CDR1 is SEHNR and CDR2 FQNEAQ (reference sequence). The CDR3 extends over 15 amino acids. Trimming pared 5 bases from V and 0 bases from J, leaving 10 bases between. The CDR3 DNA sequence: TGTGCCAGCAGCCTGGACAGTTCAACTAATGAAAAACTGTTTTTT. It encodes CASSLDSSTNEKLFF. The full variable domain, with the rest looked up from reference TRBV7-9 and TRBJ1-4, is DTGVSQNPRHKITKRGQNVTFRCDPISEHNRLYWYRQTLGQGPEFLTYFQNEAQLEKSRLLSDRFSAERPKGSFSTLEIQRTEQGDSAMYLCASSLDSSTNEKLFFGSGTQLSVL.